The 29 T cell receptor beta chains below were found in one sample sequenced in a study of neoadjuvant anti-PD-1 for oral cavity cancer. Data came from immunoSEQ multiplex PCR; TCRdb stores just in-frame clones and leaves some out. The table has fewer than 70,000 clones, 65% to 80% seen once. The source was PBMCs, collected before nivolumab (anti-PD-1) treatment. The receptor set was obtained from a person aged 35 to 85 with oral cavity squamous cell carcinoma.

The rearrangement joins TRBV5-1 to TRBJ2-7, with 9 bases identical to TRBD1. Per germline, CDR1 SGHRS and CDR2 YFSETQ. The CDR3 totals 15 residues. The trim removed 4 bases at V and 6 bases at J, leaving 11 bases unmatched. CDR3 coding DNA: TGCGCCAGCAGCCCCACCGGGACAGGGTTTGGCGAGCAGTACTTC. This encodes CASSPTGTGFGEQYF.

The chain couples TRBV5-6 to TRBJ2-1; 9 bases fit TRBD1. Germline CDR1 reads SGHDT; CDR2 reads YYEEEE. V was pared by 3 bases and J by 3 bases, with 1 base of the junction left unmatched. This CDR3 has 14 amino acids. CDR3 amino acids: CASSSDRGYNEQFF. The CDR3 DNA is TGTGCCAGCAGCTCGGACAGGGGCTACAATGAGCAGTTCTTC.

The chain uses TRBV10-3 and TRBJ1-6; 9 nucleotides align to TRBD1. V gave up 1 base and J gave up 8 bases; unmatched junction bases: 3. The CDR3 loop spans 15 amino acids. Germline assignment: CDR1 ENHRY and CDR2 SYGVKD. The CDR3 here is CAISEFTGGDSPLHF. DNA of the CDR3: TGTGCCATCAGTGAGTTTACAGGGGGCGATTCACCCCTCCACTTT.

This chain's CDR3 is CASSSTSLAGVSYEQYF. The CDR3 DNA sequence: TGTGCCAGCAGCTCTACAAGCCTAGCGGGAGTCTCCTACGAGCAGTACTTC. V and J are TRBV7-2 and TRBJ2-7; 10 positions match TRBD2. Germline V gene data show CDR1 as SGHTA and CDR2 as FQGNSA. V shed 4 bases, J shed 0 bases, and the junction held 9 bases outside the gene matches. The CDR3 sequence is 17 residues long.

The genes are TRBV19 and TRBJ1-1, with TRBD1 matching 7 bases. Losses at the gene ends were 6 bases for V and 2 bases for J; bases not matched to a gene: 15. CDR1 is LNHDA, CDR2 SQIVND, per germline (reference sequence). The CDR3 is 17 residues long. DNA of the CDR3: TGTGCCAGTAGACCGAGTTGGAGGGGACAGAAAAACACTGAAGCTTTCTTT. Translated, it gives CASRPSWRGQKNTEAFF. The full variable domain, in which reference TRBV19 and TRBJ1-1 provide the parts outside the CDR3, is DGGITQSPKYLFRKEGQNVTLSCEQNLNHDAMYWYRQDPGQGLRLIYYSQIVNDFQKGDIAEGYSVSREKKESFPLTVTSAQKNPTAFYLCASRPSWRGQKNTEAFFGQGTRLTVV.

The chain carries TRBV4-1 and TRBJ1-1; a weak D match, TRBD1 (5 bases). Germline CDR1 MGHRA, CDR2 YSYEKL. V lost 0 bases and J 1 base, leaving 9 bases between the germline ends. The CDR3 sequence is 15 residues long. CDR3 residues: CASSQEWGGNTEAFF. DNA for the CDR3: TGCGCCAGCAGCCAAGAATGGGGGGGGAACACTGAAGCTTTCTTT.

The chain carries TRBV5-6 and TRBJ2-1; 11 positions match TRBD2. Germline V lookup: CDR1 SGHDT, CDR2 YYEEEE. This CDR3 is 15 amino acids long. Trimming cost V 3 bases and J 9 bases; bases outside gene matches: 8. Here the CDR3 reads CASSWGTSGWTEQFF. CDR3 nucleotides: TGTGCCAGCAGCTGGGGGACTAGCGGATGGACTGAGCAGTTCTTC.

V is TRBV9 and J is TRBJ2-7; D might be TRBD1 or TRBD2, each matching 6 bases. The germline V gene encodes CDR1 SGDLS and CDR2 YYNGEE. Trimming stripped 4 bases from V and 6 bases from J, with 23 bases between. This CDR3 is built from 16 residues. This CDR3 is CASSPGTTLGGGEQYF. The CDR3 bases are TGTGCCAGCAGCCCCGGGACGACCCTAGGGGGAGGCGAGCAGTACTTC.

This rearrangement joins TRBV9 to TRBJ2-7, with TRBD2 matching over 10 bases. Germline CDR1 is SGDLS and CDR2 is YYNGEE. V lost 3 bases and J lost 9; bases outside the gene matches: 18. This CDR3 spans 17 amino acids. The CDR3 DNA sequence: TGTGCCAGCAGCGCCCTCCCCGGGACTAGCGTTCTTAAAAGGCAGTACTTC. It is translated as CASSALPGTSVLKRQYF.

This clone was recorded a few times. The rearrangement joins TRBV28 to TRBJ2-1; D is unresolved. Germline-derived CDR1 and CDR2 are MDHEN and SYDVKM. Between the trimmed V and J ends, which lost 0 bases and 9 bases, there was a span of 9 bases. The CDR3 spans 13 residues. The CDR3 spells CASSLWPQTEQFF. CDR3 DNA sequence: TGTGCCAGCAGTTTATGGCCCCAGACTGAGCAGTTCTTC.

The chain employs TRBV15 and TRBJ2-7; 8 bases map to TRBD1. Germline V gene sequence: CDR1 LNHNV, CDR2 YYDKDF (reference sequence). Trimming removed 1 base from V and 9 bases from J; junction bases left unmatched: 5. This CDR3 region has 13 residues. This CDR3 reads CATSRGTGTLQYF. The CDR3 DNA is TGTGCCACCAGCAGAGGGACAGGGACGTTGCAGTACTTC. The full variable domain, its missing parts supplied by reference TRBV15 and TRBJ2-7, is DAMVIQNPRYQVTQFGKPVTLSCSQTLNHNVMYWYQQKSSQAPKLLFHYYDKDFNNEADTPDNFQSRRPNTSFCFLDIRSPGLGDTAMYLCATSRGTGTLQYFGPGTRLTVT.

Only a few counts were recorded for this clone. V gene TRBV5-1 combines with J gene TRBJ2-7; D possibly corresponds to TRBD1 (6 bases). Germline loops: CDR1 SGHRS, CDR2 YFSETQ. V was trimmed by 4 bases and J by 6 bases, leaving 14 bases between them. The CDR3 is 13 residues long. CDR3 residues: CASSPFRTAEQYF. The CDR3 DNA follows: TGCGCCAGCAGCCCCTTCCGGACAGCCGAGCAGTACTTC.

The chain combines TRBV6-1 with TRBJ2-7; TRBD1 is a possible D gene (5 bases). Germline CDR1 and CDR2: MNHNS and SASEGT. The ends were cut back, 2 bases at V and 2 bases at J, with 10 bases in the middle. The CDR3 has 14 residues. CDR3 amino acids: CASSELQATYEQYF. The CDR3 nucleotides read TGTGCCAGCAGTGAATTACAGGCCACCTACGAGCAGTACTTC.

The chain joins TRBV9 to TRBJ1-2, with D perhaps matching TRBD1 (5 bases). V lost 3 bases and J 0 bases, leaving 15 bases between the germline ends. This CDR3 has 16 residues. Per the germline V gene, CDR1 is SGDLS and CDR2 is YYNGEE. The CDR3 sequence: CASSAIPAQANYGYTF. CDR3 DNA: TGTGCCAGCAGCGCCATCCCCGCACAGGCTAACTATGGCTACACCTTC.

The chain carries TRBV19 and TRBJ2-2; D not resolved. The CDR3 runs 14 residues. The V and J ends lost 4 bases and 1 base respectively, with 7 bases between them. CDR1 and CDR2 from the germline V gene are LNHDA and SQIVND (reference sequence). The CDR3 region is CASSTHENTGELFF. As DNA, the CDR3 is TGTGCCAGTAGTACACATGAGAACACCGGGGAGCTGTTTTTT.

The rearrangement joins TRBV7-8 to TRBJ2-3; 8 nucleotides align to TRBD2. The germline V gene encodes CDR1 SGHVS and CDR2 FQNEAQ. This CDR3 contains 18 residues. Trimming cost V 5 bases and J 2 bases; bases outside gene matches: 15. CDR3 sequence (DNA): TGTGCCAGCAGCAGCCAGCCTGCTAGCGGGTCATCCACAGATACGCAGTATTTT. Translated, it gives CASSSQPASGSSTDTQYF.

The J gene is TRBJ1-2, the V gene TRBV10-1; 10 bases fit TRBD1. This CDR3 has 15 residues. The V gene's germline CDR1 is WNHNN and CDR2 SYGVQD (reference sequence). The ends lost 2 bases at V and 4 bases at J; junction bases unmatched: 4. The DNA of the CDR3 is TGCGCCAGCAGTGAGGGGACAGGGGAGGCCTATGGCTACACCTTC. This codes for CASSEGTGEAYGYTF.

With respect to this clone: Mismatch with germline at one junction end may stem from a read error. V and J are TRBV5-3 and TRBJ1-1; TRBD1 is a possible D gene (5 bases). TRBV5-3 is known as an ORF, though its function is uncertain. The CDR3 has 14 amino acids. This CDR3 is CARSLWGWNAEAFF. CDR3 DNA: TGTGCCAGAAGCTTATGGGGCTGGAACGCTGAAGCTTTCTTT.

V is TRBV19 and J is TRBJ2-2, with 9 bases fitting TRBD1. Germline assignment: CDR1 LNHDA and CDR2 SQIVND (reference sequence). The CDR3 is 15 residues long. Trimming cost V 5 bases and J 6 bases; bases outside gene matches: 7. This chain's CDR3 is CASSSDRGYSGELFF. CDR3 coding DNA: TGTGCCAGTAGTTCGGACAGGGGATACTCCGGGGAGCTGTTTTTT.

The table lists this clone with a few counts. The J gene is TRBJ2-1, the V gene TRBV7-8; 7 positions match TRBD1. This CDR3 has 14 residues. V shed 8 bases and J 5 bases; nucleotides not matched to a gene: 9. Germline-derived CDR1 and CDR2 are SGHVS and FQNEAQ. CDR3 amino acids: CASGDRDGHNEQFF. The DNA of the CDR3 is TGTGCCAGCGGCGACAGGGATGGACACAATGAGCAGTTCTTC. The full variable domain, with the rest looked up from reference TRBV7-8 and TRBJ2-1, is GAGVSQSPRYKVAKRGQDVALRCDPISGHVSLFWYQQALGQGPEFLTYFQNEAQLDKSGLPSDRFFAERPEGSVSTLKIQRTQQEDSAVYLCASGDRDGHNEQFFGPGTRLTVL.

In this sample, this clone turned up once. The gene calls are TRBV5-1 and TRBJ1-1, with TRBD1 matching 7 bases. Germline V gene sequence: CDR1 SGHRS, CDR2 YFSETQ. This CDR3 has 16 amino acids. J lost 0 bases, V lost 2 bases, and 7 bases had no gene match. CDR3 in amino acids: CASSFAQGGVNTEAFF. The CDR3 DNA follows: TGCGCCAGCAGCTTCGCCCAGGGGGGGGTGAACACTGAAGCTTTCTTT. Combining the CDR3 with reference TRBV5-1 and TRBJ1-1 gives the whole variable domain KAGVTQTPRYLIKTRGQQVTLSCSPISGHRSVSWYQQTPGQGLQFLFEYFSETQRNKGNFPGRFSGRQFSNSRSEMNVSTLELGDSALYLCASSFAQGGVNTEAFFGQGTRLTVV.

CDR3 coding DNA: TGCGCCAGCAGGACGGGACAGGGGACCGATGAGCAGTTCTTC. It yields the protein CASRTGQGTDEQFF. The genes are TRBV5-1 and TRBJ2-1; TRBD1 agrees at 10 bases. CDR1 SGHRS and CDR2 YFSETQ come from the germline V gene. Trimming took 5 bases from V and 8 from J; bases not matched to a gene: 7. The CDR3 loop spans 14 amino acids.

The table lists this clone with many counts. This chain uses TRBV7-9 with TRBJ2-7; 8 bases are a match to TRBD1. The V segment lost 0 bases and the J segment 2 bases; nucleotides outside the gene matches: 6. This CDR3 region has 16 residues. Looked up from germline, CDR1 is SEHNR and CDR2 is FQNEAQ (reference sequence). The CDR3 region has the DNA TGTGCCAGCAGCTTAGCCACAGGGGGGATTACCTACGAGCAGTACTTC. Residues: CASSLATGGITYEQYF. The whole variable domain, filled in from reference TRBV7-9 and TRBJ2-7, reads DTGVSQNPRHKITKRGQNVTFRCDPISEHNRLYWYRQTLGQGPEFLTYFQNEAQLEKSRLLSDRFSAERPKGSFSTLEIQRTEQGDSAMYLCASSLATGGITYEQYFGPGTRLTVT.

The chain links TRBV6-5 to TRBJ2-7; 10 bases align to TRBD1. Losses at the gene ends were 8 bases for V and 9 bases for J; bases not matched to a gene: 10. Germline-derived CDR1 and CDR2 are MNHEY and SVGAGI. CDR3 length: 13 residues. CDR3 in amino acids: CASGGTGASGQYF. In DNA, the CDR3 is TGTGCCAGCGGTGGGACAGGGGCCTCGGGGCAGTACTTC.

This clone was picked up a small number of times. CDR3 sequence (DNA): TGTGCCAGCAGTGATACCGCGGGGGGGCGTCGGAATGAGCAGTTCTTC. Amino acids: CASSDTAGGRRNEQFF. V gene TRBV25-1 combines with J gene TRBJ2-1; 9 bases fit TRBD2. Per germline, CDR1 MGHDK and CDR2 SYGVNS. V dropped 3 bases and J dropped 7; count of bases not matched to a gene: 10. The CDR3 is 16 amino acids.

The CDR3 coding sequence is TGTGCCAGCAGTCCCTTTTCAGAAGCTTTCTTT. It codes for CASSPFSEAFF. The V and J genes are TRBV2 and TRBJ1-1; D is ambiguous. The CDR3 contains 11 residues. Germline-derived CDR1 and CDR2 are SNHLY and FYNNEI. The V end was cut by 5 bases, the J end by 8 bases, with 9 bases between.

J is TRBJ2-2 and V is TRBV4-1; maybe TRBD2 (6 bases). Trimming left V 1 base short and J 5 bases short, with 11 bases between. Germline V CDR1 and CDR2: MGHRA, YSYEKL. This CDR3 region has 15 residues. The CDR3 coding sequence is TGCGCCAGCAGCCAAGTGGAGGGGCGAACCGGGGAGCTGTTTTTT. This sequence encodes CASSQVEGRTGELFF.

The genes are TRBV6-1 and TRBJ2-2; 10 positions agree with TRBD2. CDR1 and CDR2 (germline): MNHNS, SASEGT. The CDR3 is 15 residues long. Trimming at V came to 7 bases and at J to 5 bases, leaving 7 bases not matched to a gene. The DNA of the CDR3 is TGTGCCAGCACTCTAGCGGGAGTGGTTACCGGGGAGCTGTTTTTT. Its protein is CASTLAGVVTGELFF.

The chain is built from TRBV5-1 and TRBJ2-7; TRBD2 agrees at 9 bases. Germline CDR1 SGHRS, CDR2 YFSETQ. The CDR3 has 15 residues. Germline trimming cut 0 bases from V and 6 bases from J; bases unmatched to any gene: 7. CDR3 in DNA: TGCGCCAGCAGCTTGGCCCCTAGCGGGACGGTCGAGCAGTACTTC. It specifies CASSLAPSGTVEQYF.